The clone carrying this T cell receptor (beta chain) was picked up many times. Its antigen is currently unknown. Patients had received no treatment of any kind before thyroid surgery. TCRdb re-clonotyped the PCR reads through MiXCR. This table holds 85,000 to 100,000 clones, about 13% found once. This sample is drawn from a study of metastatic and nonmetastatic thyroid tumors. As for the study in general: Repertoires were compared across blood and tumor or nodule tissue from malignant and benign thyroid patients.

The germline V gene has CDR1 LNHDA and CDR2 SQIVND (reference sequence). V was cut by 3 bases and J by 11 bases, with 16 bases left in between. The CDR3 has 14 residues. Notes on the study in general: The reported finding was significantly higher TCR beta diversity in malignant thyroid tumors relative to benign nodules, in blood and tumor.

The specimen was blood. V is TRBV19 and J is TRBJ2-2; unclear D gene. The sequence derives from a female donor with papillary thyroid cancer or a benign thyroid nodule (not recorded which). Some clones in this sample may be carry-over from other donors' samples. CDR3 DNA sequence: TGTGCCAGTAGTATTGGTCTATTTTCTGTCGAGCTGTTTTTT. Protein sequence: CASSIGLFSVELFF.